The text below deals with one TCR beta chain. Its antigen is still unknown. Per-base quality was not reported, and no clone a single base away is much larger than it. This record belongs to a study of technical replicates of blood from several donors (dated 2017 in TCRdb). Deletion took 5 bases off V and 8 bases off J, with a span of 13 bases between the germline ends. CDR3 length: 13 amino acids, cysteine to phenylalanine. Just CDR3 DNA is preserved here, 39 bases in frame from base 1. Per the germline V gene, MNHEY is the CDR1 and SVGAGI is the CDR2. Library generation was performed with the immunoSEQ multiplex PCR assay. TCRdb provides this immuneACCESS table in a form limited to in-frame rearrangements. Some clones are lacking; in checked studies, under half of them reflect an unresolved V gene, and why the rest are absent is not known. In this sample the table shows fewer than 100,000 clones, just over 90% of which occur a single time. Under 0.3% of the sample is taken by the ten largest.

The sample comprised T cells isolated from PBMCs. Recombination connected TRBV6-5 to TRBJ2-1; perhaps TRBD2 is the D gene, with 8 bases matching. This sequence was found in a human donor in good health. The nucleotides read TGTGCCAGCAGTCATAGCGGGACAGATGAGCAGTTCTTC. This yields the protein CASSHSGTDEQFF.